The 24 T cell receptor beta chains reported below all come from one sample, sequenced in a study of blood T cell repertoires in COVID-19. Here immunoSEQ multiplex PCR was the method, and the copy in TCRdb shows in-frame clones only, minus some. The profile shows approximately 260,000 clones, over 80% of them singletons. The sample was peripheral blood. Receptor source: a man aged 55-75 years who had recovered from COVID-19.

This clone has a handful of counts. The chain combines TRBV3-1 (or the pseudogene TRBV3-2) with TRBJ1-1; no clear D. The CDR3 sequence is 13 residues long. Germline V lookup: CDR1 LGHDT, CDR2 YNNKEL (reference sequence). The ends were cut back, 2 bases at V and 2 bases at J, with 6 bases in the middle. CDR3 coding DNA: TGTGCCAGCAGCCAATACATTAACACTGAAGCTTTCTTT. Encoded protein: CASSQYINTEAFF.

V and J are TRBV12-3 or TRBV12-4 and TRBJ1-2; weak D call: TRBD1 (6 bases). Trimming removed 2 bases from V and 5 bases from J, with 6 bases in between. The CDR3 covers 12 residues. Here the CDR3 DNA reads TGTGCCAGCAGTTTAACAGGGTATGGCTACACCTTC. Encoded protein: CASSLTGYGYTF.

The chain has TRBV3-1 (or the pseudogene TRBV3-2) and TRBJ1-2, with 11 bases lining up with TRBD1. The CDR3 has 16 amino acids. The germline CDR1 and CDR2 sequences are LGHDT and YNNKEL (reference sequence). The junction had 8 bases not matched to a gene; V was cut back by 0 bases and J by 8 bases. Written as DNA, the CDR3 is TGTGCCAGCAGCCAAGATCGAGGACAGGGGGCGCGAGGCTACACCTTC. It yields the protein CASSQDRGQGARGYTF.

The genes are TRBV4-1 and TRBJ2-3, with 9 nucleotides matching TRBD2. CDR1 is MGHRA, CDR2 YSYEKL, per germline. The CDR3 consists of 16 residues. Germline trimming cut 1 base from V and 6 bases from J; bases unmatched to any gene: 8. The CDR3 spells CASSQAGRGGLDTQYF. CDR3 in DNA: TGCGCCAGCAGCCAAGCAGGGCGGGGGGGGTTGGATACGCAGTATTTT.

This sequence joins TRBV2 and TRBJ1-5; D is ambiguous. The germline V and J ends were trimmed by 2 bases and 4 bases, with 12 bases remaining between them. CDR3 length equals 15 residues. CDR1 is SNHLY and CDR2 is FYNNEI in the germline V gene. As DNA, the CDR3 is TGTGCCAGCAGTGAACCCGGAGGGCAAAATCAGCCCCAGCATTTT. As protein: CASSEPGGQNQPQHF.

The chain combines TRBV11-2 with TRBJ2-3, with 15 bases identical to TRBD2. Germline V gives CDR1 SGHAT, CDR2 FQNNGV. CDR3 length: 16 amino acids. V gave up 5 bases and J gave up 8 bases; unmatched junction bases: 8. The CDR3 reads CASSTGLAGGPSTQYF. CDR3 coding DNA: TGTGCCAGCAGCACGGGACTAGCGGGGGGCCCCAGTACGCAGTATTTT.

The V and J genes are TRBV7-3 and TRBJ2-2; TRBD1 matches 9 bases. Trimming cost V 5 bases and J 2 bases; bases outside gene matches: 3. This CDR3 has 15 amino acids. Germline V gene sequence: CDR1 SGHTA, CDR2 FQGTGA. CDR3 sequence (DNA): TGTGCCAGCAGCAGGACAGGGGAAAACACCGGGGAGCTGTTTTTT. Protein: CASSRTGENTGELFF. Combining the CDR3 with reference TRBV7-3 and TRBJ2-2 gives the whole variable domain GAGVSQTPSNKVTEKGKYVELRCDPISGHTALYWYRQSLGQGPEFLIYFQGTGAADDSGLPNDRFFAVRPEGSVSTLKIQRTERGDSAVYLCASSRTGENTGELFFGEGSRLTVL.

V and J are TRBV29-1 and TRBJ2-7; 8 bases map to TRBD1. Trimming removed 3 bases from V and 0 bases from J; junction bases left unmatched: 7. CDR1 is SQVTM and CDR2 is ANQGSEA in the germline V gene. CDR3 length: 15 amino acids. CDR3 sequence: CSVDLRGTGSYEQYF. The CDR3, as DNA: TGCAGCGTTGATTTACGGGGGACAGGCTCCTACGAGCAGTACTTC.

V usage is TRBV10-3 and J usage is TRBJ1-2; weak D call: TRBD1 (6 bases). With 2 bases removed from V and 4 bases from J, the gap between germline ends came to 20 bases. Germline V CDR1 and CDR2: ENHRY, SYGVKD. This CDR3 comprises 17 residues. The CDR3 loop is CAISEQGNLGARYGYTF. The CDR3 DNA follows: TGTGCCATCAGTGAGCAAGGGAATTTGGGGGCTCGCTATGGCTACACCTTC.

For this clone: Other DNA sequences of this sample code for an identical CDR3. The V and J genes are TRBV12-3 or TRBV12-4 and TRBJ2-1; D ambiguous. The CDR3 consists of 13 residues. V lost 3 bases and J lost 4, with 7 bases in between. CDR3 nucleotide sequence: TGTGCCAGCAGTTTGAGAGAATACAATGAGCAGTTCTTC. It yields the protein CASSLREYNEQFF.

This clone has a handful of counts. The chain couples TRBV30 to TRBJ2-7, with 8 bases lining up with TRBD1. Trimming cost V 8 bases and J 5 bases; bases outside gene matches: 11. This CDR3 region has 13 residues. Germline V gene lookup returns CDR1 GTSNPN and CDR2 SVGIG (reference sequence). The DNA of the CDR3 is TGTGCCGGAAAGATGGACAGGGAACACGAGCAGTACTTC. Its translation: CAGKMDREHEQYF. Combining the CDR3 with reference TRBV30 and TRBJ2-7 gives the whole variable domain SQTIHQWPATLVQPVGSPLSLECTVEGTSNPNLYWYRQAAGRGLQLLFYSVGIGQISSEVPQNLSASRPQDRQFILSSKKLLLSDSGFYLCAGKMDREHEQYFGPGTRLTVT.

V gene TRBV2 combines with J gene TRBJ1-1; no reliable D call. CDR3 length: 13 amino acids. V gave up 6 bases and J gave up 1 base, with 9 bases separating them. Germline CDR1 SNHLY, CDR2 FYNNEI. The CDR3: CASRATGNTEAFF. CDR3 DNA: TGTGCCAGCAGAGCGACGGGGAACACTGAAGCTTTCTTT.

The chain's CDR3 is CAISGKFDTDTQYF. CDR3 nucleotides: TGTGCCATCAGCGGGAAATTTGACACAGATACGCAGTATTTT. This chain uses TRBV10-3 with TRBJ2-3, with TRBD2 as a possible D gene (5 bases). V was pared by 6 bases and J by 2 bases, with 12 bases between. The CDR3 sequence is 14 residues long. From germline, CDR1 is ENHRY and CDR2 SYGVKD.

This clone was observed a single time. V usage is TRBV7-7 and J usage is TRBJ2-3, with a possible D match to TRBD1 (6 bases). The V gene's germline CDR1 is SSHAT and CDR2 FNYEAQ (reference sequence). V lost 4 bases, J lost 2 bases, and 10 bases lay in between. This CDR3 is 14 amino acids long. CDR3 bases: TGTGCCAGCAGCTGGGACACCCACACAGATACGCAGTATTTT. Translation gives CASSWDTHTDTQYF.

J is TRBJ1-2 and V is TRBV7-2, with D possibly matching TRBD1 (6 bases). The CDR3 runs to 14 residues. The germline V gene has CDR1 SGHTA and CDR2 FQGNSA. V gave up 1 base and J gave up 7 bases, with 13 bases separating them. The CDR3 coding sequence is TGTGCCAGCAGCTTAGGGGGGGGCGACTCTGGCTACACCTTC. Its translation is CASSLGGGDSGYTF.

The chain couples TRBV7-8 to TRBJ1-2, with 10 bases identical to TRBD1. V lost 1 base to trimming and J lost 1 base; unmatched junction nucleotides: 6. CDR1 and CDR2 from the germline V gene are SGHVS and FQNEAQ. CDR3 length equals 17 residues. This CDR3 is CASSLGGQGVRNYGYTF. DNA of the CDR3: TGTGCCAGCAGCTTAGGAGGACAGGGGGTTCGTAACTATGGCTACACCTTC.

J is TRBJ1-4 and V is TRBV15, with D uncertain. The germline V gene has CDR1 LNHNV and CDR2 YYDKDF (reference sequence). The ends were cut back, 0 bases at V and 8 bases at J, with 13 bases in the middle. This CDR3 contains 15 residues. CDR3: CATSRDVGVEEKLFF. CDR3 bases: TGTGCCACCAGCAGAGATGTTGGAGTCGAGGAAAAACTGTTTTTT.

The sample holds one count of this clone. The rearrangement links TRBV19 to TRBJ2-5; a weak D match, TRBD1 (6 bases). The CDR3 is 14 amino acids. Germline assignment: CDR1 LNHDA and CDR2 SQIVND (reference sequence). V dropped 3 bases and J dropped 0 bases, with 8 bases sitting between them. This chain's CDR3 is CASSIRDNQETQYF. As DNA, the CDR3 is TGTGCCAGTAGTATCCGGGACAACCAAGAGACCCAGTACTTC.

The rearrangement links TRBV14 to TRBJ1-1; 7 positions agree with TRBD1. Trimming removed 3 bases from V and 4 bases from J; junction bases left unmatched: 8. The germline V gene has CDR1 SGHDN and CDR2 FVKESK. The CDR3 extends over 15 amino acids. The CDR3 nucleotides are TGTGCCAGCAGCCAGTGGACAGGTCCGAGCACTGAAGCTTTCTTT. Protein: CASSQWTGPSTEAFF.

A few counts support this clone. This chain links TRBV19 with TRBJ2-7, with 11 bases that match TRBD2. There are 16 residues in the CDR3. CDR1 and CDR2 (germline): LNHDA, SQIVND (reference sequence). V shed 4 bases and J 2 bases; nucleotides not matched to a gene: 7. The CDR3 DNA reads TGTGCCAGTAGTACAATAGGGACTAGCGGTACCTACGAGCAGTACTTC. Translating it yields CASSTIGTSGTYEQYF.

This chain joins TRBV2 and TRBJ1-5, with TRBD1 as a possible D gene (6 bases). The germline gives CDR1 SNHLY, CDR2 FYNNEI. CDR3 size: 14 residues. The germline V and J ends were trimmed by 2 bases and 5 bases, with 10 bases remaining between them. CDR3 in amino acids: CASSETQGHQPQHF. CDR3 bases: TGTGCCAGCAGTGAAACACAGGGTCATCAGCCCCAGCATTTT.

The chain is built from TRBV30 and TRBJ2-3; 7 positions agree with TRBD1. The CDR3 has 16 amino acids. Trimming cost V 0 bases and J 0 bases; bases outside gene matches: 6. CDR1 and CDR2 (germline): GTSNPN, SVGIG (reference sequence). In DNA, the CDR3 is TGTGCCTGGAGTGTGTCTAGGGGGCCCAGCACAGATACGCAGTATTTT. Translating it yields CAWSVSRGPSTDTQYF.

The V and J genes are TRBV25-1 and TRBJ2-1; 11 positions match TRBD2. There are 16 residues in the CDR3. The V gene's germline CDR1 is MGHDK and CDR2 SYGVNS. The trim removed 2 bases at V and 9 bases at J, leaving 9 bases unmatched. The CDR3 here is CASSETLAGGRSEQFF. The DNA of the CDR3 is TGTGCCAGCAGTGAAACCCTAGCGGGGGGCCGGAGTGAGCAGTTCTTC.

The genes are TRBV2 and TRBJ2-5; TRBD2 matches 7 bases. This CDR3 contains 16 residues. Germline CDR1 is SNHLY and CDR2 is FYNNEI. V lost 4 bases, J lost 4 bases, and 12 bases stayed unmatched. DNA for the CDR3: TGTGCCAGCAGTGGTCTAGCGGTACATATGGGAGAGACCCAGTACTTC. This gives the protein CASSGLAVHMGETQYF.